This T cell receptor (beta chain) was captured by sequencing in a study of T-cell reconstitution after alpha-beta-depleted transplantation in children. The study's findings and limits: About two months after transplant, alpha-beta T cells reportedly came from several hundred expanded graft clones. Certain patients had high TCRbeta diversity at day 60, and it came from recipient T cells and thymic progenitors that survived.

This CDR3 contains 12 residues. Germline CDR1 SQVTM, CDR2 ANQGSEA. V was clipped by 7 bases and J by 1 base; unmatched bases: 2. The TCRbeta library was prepared with unique molecular identifiers. Using its own MiXCR run on the PCR reads, TCRdb lists one record per CDR3 protein. Among around 800,000 distinct CDR3 sequences, roughly 15% were seen once, and the ten largest hold around 5.3%. A remark on this clonotype: The antigen is unknown.

The chain has TRBV29-1 and TRBJ1-2; the match to TRBD1 covers 8 bases. The TCR was taken from a male patient aged 5 to 17 who had a stem cell transplant for acute lymphoblastic leukemia, so the T cells may come from the graft donor. The sequenced sample was PBMCs, mostly from graft donor cells, obtained 360 days after TCRalphabeta/CD19-depleted stem cell transplant. The CDR3 nucleotides are TGCAGCGGGGACAGGTATAACTATGGCTACACCTTC. Its translation: CSGDRYNYGYTF.